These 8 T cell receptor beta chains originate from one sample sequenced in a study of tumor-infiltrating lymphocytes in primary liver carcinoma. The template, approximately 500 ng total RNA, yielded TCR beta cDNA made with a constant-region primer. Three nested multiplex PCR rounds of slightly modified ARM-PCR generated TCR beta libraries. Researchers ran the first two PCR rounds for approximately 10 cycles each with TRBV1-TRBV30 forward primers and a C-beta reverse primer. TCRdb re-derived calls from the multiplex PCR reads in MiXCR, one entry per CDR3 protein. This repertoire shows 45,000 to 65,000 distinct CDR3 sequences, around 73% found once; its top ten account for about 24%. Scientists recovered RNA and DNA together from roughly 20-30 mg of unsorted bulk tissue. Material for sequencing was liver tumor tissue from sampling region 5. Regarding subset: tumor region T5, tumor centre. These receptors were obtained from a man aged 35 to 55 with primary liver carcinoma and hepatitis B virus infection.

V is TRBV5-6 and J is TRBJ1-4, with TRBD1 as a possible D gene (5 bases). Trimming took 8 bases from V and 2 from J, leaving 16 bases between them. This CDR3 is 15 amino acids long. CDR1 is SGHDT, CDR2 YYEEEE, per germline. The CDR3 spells CASSTQGATNEKLFF. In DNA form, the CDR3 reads TGTGCCAGTAGCACTCAAGGGGCCACTAATGAAAAACTGTTTTTT.

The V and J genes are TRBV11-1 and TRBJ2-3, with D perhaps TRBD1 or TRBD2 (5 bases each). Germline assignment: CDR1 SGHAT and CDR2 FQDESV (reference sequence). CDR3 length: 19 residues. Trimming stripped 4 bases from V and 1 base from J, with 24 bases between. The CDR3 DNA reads TGTGCCAGCAGCTATGGGGGAAGCTATGTTGGAGCCTGCACAGATACGCAGTATTTT. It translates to CASSYGGSYVGACTDTQYF.

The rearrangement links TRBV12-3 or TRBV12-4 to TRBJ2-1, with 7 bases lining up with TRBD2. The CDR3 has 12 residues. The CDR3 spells CVSAGRRNEQFF. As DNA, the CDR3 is TGTGTTAGCGCCGGGAGGAGAAATGAGCAGTTCTTC.

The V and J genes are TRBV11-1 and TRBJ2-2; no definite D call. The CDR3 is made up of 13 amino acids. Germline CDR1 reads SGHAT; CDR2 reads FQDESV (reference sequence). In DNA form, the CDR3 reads TGTGCAAGTAGCTTTCGGGACACCGGGGAGCTGTTTTTT. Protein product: CASSFRDTGELFF.

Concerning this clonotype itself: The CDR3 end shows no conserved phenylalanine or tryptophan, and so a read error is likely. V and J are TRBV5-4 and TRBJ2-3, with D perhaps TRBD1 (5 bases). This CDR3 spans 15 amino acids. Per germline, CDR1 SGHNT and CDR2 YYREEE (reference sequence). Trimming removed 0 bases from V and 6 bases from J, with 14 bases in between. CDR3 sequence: CASSLGGPNGDTQYY. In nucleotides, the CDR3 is TGTGCCAGCAGCTTGGGGGGCCCGAACGGGGATACGCAGTATTAT.

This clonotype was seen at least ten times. The CDR3 DNA reads TGTGCCAGCAGCCCCAGGGGTCCTGAAGCTTTCTTT. As protein: CASSPRGPEAFF. This chain uses TRBV12-3 or TRBV12-4 with TRBJ1-1, with a tentative D call TRBD1 (6 bases). The germline V and J ends were trimmed by 6 bases and 6 bases, with 11 bases remaining between them. The CDR3 spans 12 residues.

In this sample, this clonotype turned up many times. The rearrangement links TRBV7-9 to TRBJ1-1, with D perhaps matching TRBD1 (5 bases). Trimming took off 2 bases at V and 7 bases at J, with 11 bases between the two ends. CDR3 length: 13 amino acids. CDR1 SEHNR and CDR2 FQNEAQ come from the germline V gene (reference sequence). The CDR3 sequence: CASSLNRQGEAFF. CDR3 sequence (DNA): TGTGCCAGCAGCTTAAATAGGCAGGGTGAAGCTTTCTTT. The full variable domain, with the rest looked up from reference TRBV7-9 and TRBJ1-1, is DTGVSQNPRHKITKRGQNVTFRCDPISEHNRLYWYRQTLGQGPEFLTYFQNEAQLEKSRLLSDRFSAERPKGSFSTLEIQRTEQGDSAMYLCASSLNRQGEAFFGQGTRLTVV.

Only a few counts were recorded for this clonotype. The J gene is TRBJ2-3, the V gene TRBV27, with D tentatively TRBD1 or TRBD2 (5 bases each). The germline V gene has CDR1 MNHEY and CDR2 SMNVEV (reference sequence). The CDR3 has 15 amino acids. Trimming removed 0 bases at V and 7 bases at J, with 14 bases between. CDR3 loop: CASSLSMRGSHTQYF. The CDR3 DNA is TGTGCCAGCAGTTTATCGATGAGGGGATCACATACGCAGTATTTT.